Presented here are 5 T cell receptor beta chains from one specimen sequenced in a study of OX40 agonist ivuxolimab in advanced cancers. Using immunoSEQ multiplex PCR, the repertoire was profiled, and TCRdb retains in-frame clones only, with some absent. The data show fewer than 85,000 clones, 75% to 90% seen once. Here the sequenced sample was CD4+ or CD8+ T cells sorted from blood, taken in a trial of the OX40 agonist ivuxolimab. All receptors come from an adult with an advanced solid tumor such as melanoma, head and neck, liver or kidney cancer.

This clone is a singleton in its sample. The chain carries TRBV5-1 and TRBJ2-5; weak D call: TRBD1 (6 bases). The ends were cut back, 0 bases at V and 5 bases at J, with 8 bases in the middle. The length of the CDR3 is 13 residues. Germline V gene data show CDR1 as SGHRS and CDR2 as YFSETQ. The CDR3 protein is CASSLGQGETQYF. In DNA form, the CDR3 reads TGCGCCAGCAGCTTGGGGCAGGGGGAGACCCAGTACTTC.

The V and J genes are TRBV7-9 and TRBJ1-3; a weak D match, TRBD1 (6 bases). This CDR3 spans 19 amino acids. V dropped 4 bases and J dropped 0 bases, with 22 bases sitting between them. The germline V gene has CDR1 SEHNR and CDR2 FQNEAQ (reference sequence). CDR3 DNA sequence: TGTGCCAGCAGCTCCATCCTGGGGGCAAAAGAAGGCTCTGGAAACACCATATATTTT. This translates into CASSSILGAKEGSGNTIYF.

J is TRBJ2-3 and V is TRBV15; no definite D call. Germline V gene data show CDR1 as LNHNV and CDR2 as YYDKDF (reference sequence). Between the trimmed V and J ends, which lost 0 bases and 3 bases, there was a span of 13 bases. There are 16 residues in the CDR3. CDR3 nucleotides: TGTGCCACCAGCAGAGATCAAAGACTCCGAACAGATACGCAGTATTTT. As protein: CATSRDQRLRTDTQYF. The full variable domain, completed using reference TRBV15 and TRBJ2-3, is DAMVIQNPRYQVTQFGKPVTLSCSQTLNHNVMYWYQQKSSQAPKLLFHYYDKDFNNEADTPDNFQSRRPNTSFCFLDIRSPGLGDTAMYLCATSRDQRLRTDTQYFGPGTRLTVL.

This chain links TRBV15 with TRBJ2-1; possible D gene TRBD2, 5 bases. The V and J ends lost 3 bases and 4 bases respectively, with 7 bases between them. The CDR3 contains 13 residues. CDR1 and CDR2 from the germline V gene are LNHNV and YYDKDF (reference sequence). Here the CDR3 reads CATSSGLYNEQFF. The CDR3 nucleotides read TGTGCCACCAGCAGCGGACTGTACAATGAGCAGTTCTTC. Supplemented by reference TRBV15 and TRBJ2-1, the full variable domain reads DAMVIQNPRYQVTQFGKPVTLSCSQTLNHNVMYWYQQKSSQAPKLLFHYYDKDFNNEADTPDNFQSRRPNTSFCFLDIRSPGLGDTAMYLCATSSGLYNEQFFGPGTRLTVL.

This clone was counted a few times. V usage is TRBV5-1 and J usage is TRBJ1-1; 9 bases align to TRBD1. CDR1 SGHRS and CDR2 YFSETQ come from the germline V gene. This CDR3 is built from 14 residues. The junction had 2 bases not matched to a gene; V was cut back by 4 bases and J by 1 base. CDR3 sequence reads: CASSPDRGNTEAFF. CDR3 DNA sequence: TGCGCCAGCAGCCCGGACAGGGGGAACACTGAAGCTTTCTTT.